What follows are 25 T cell receptor beta chains derived from one specimen sequenced in a study of tumor and adjacent non-tumor tissue in lung cancer. A modified ARM-PCR protocol with three rounds of nested PCR amplified TCRbeta. TCRdb itself ran the multiplex PCR reads through MiXCR, one entry per CDR3 protein. Here the sample spans under 85,000 distinct CDR3 sequences, approximately 82% being singletons. RNA was extracted from bulk tissue without any cell sorting. Distant lung tissue was collected more than 3 cm away from the tumor edge. The source material was distant non-tumor lung tissue. The receptors were sampled from a man aged 70 or older with non-small cell lung cancer.

This clonotype appeared a few times. The chain carries TRBV5-1 and TRBJ2-5; D is possibly TRBD1 (5 bases). The CDR3 totals 13 residues. Trimming pared 2 bases from V and 3 bases from J, leaving 8 bases between. Per germline, CDR1 SGHRS and CDR2 YFSETQ. The DNA for the CDR3 is TGCGCCAGCAGCTTCGAAGGGGAAGAGACCCAGTACTTC. Translated, it gives CASSFEGEETQYF.

The rearrangement joins TRBV6-2 or TRBV6-3 to TRBJ2-3, with TRBD1 matching 7 bases. Germline V gene sequence: CDR1 MNHEY, CDR2 SVGEGT. CDR3 size: 15 residues. CDR3 in amino acids: CVSITPGTATDTQYF. The CDR3 region has the DNA TGTGTCAGTATAACCCCCGGGACAGCCACAGATACGCAGTATTTT.

This clonotype was recorded at least ten times. J is TRBJ2-7 and V is TRBV5-1; 8 nucleotides line up with TRBD1. The CDR3 contains 13 residues. The ends lost 4 bases at V and 3 bases at J; junction bases unmatched: 3. Per the germline V gene, CDR1 is SGHRS and CDR2 is YFSETQ. This chain's CDR3 is CASSRTGIYEQYF. CDR3 nucleotide sequence: TGCGCCAGCAGCCGGACAGGGATCTACGAGCAGTACTTC.

The genes are TRBV6-6 and TRBJ1-2; TRBD1 is a possible D gene (6 bases). Per germline, CDR1 MNHNY and CDR2 SVGAGI (reference sequence). The CDR3 has 15 amino acids. V lost 7 bases, J lost 5 bases, and 20 bases lay in between. CDR3 region: CASNPHPGQYYGYTF. CDR3 nucleotides: TGTGCCAGCAATCCCCACCCTGGACAGTATTATGGCTACACCTTC.

This clonotype turned up a few times. Here the CDR3 omits its conserved ending phenylalanine or tryptophan, so a read error is the likely source. No DNA is shown, since the ends of the CDR3 on it are uncertain; the CDR3 is the one TCRdb lists. The V call is TRBV4-1, the J call TRBJ2-2; TRBD1 was called by the table and not checked on the DNA. Inclusive of both ends, the CDR3 amounts to 15 amino acids. Germline V gene lookup returns CDR1 MGHRA and CDR2 YSYEKL. CDR3 sequence reads: CASSLGQGGTGELFS.

The V call is TRBV29-1, the J call TRBJ2-2, with D possibly being TRBD1 (5 bases). The CDR3 loop spans 13 amino acids. CDR1 SQVTM and CDR2 ANQGSEA come from the germline V gene. Trimming stripped 6 bases from V and 4 bases from J, with 12 bases between. The CDR3, as DNA: TGCAGCGTAATAGGGGCGAGCACCGGGGAGCTGTTTTTT. It specifies CSVIGASTGELFF.

Details on this clonotype: One end of the junction is discordant with germline, which a read error may explain. This chain joins TRBV11-2 and TRBJ2-7; D may be TRBD1 (6 bases). There are 15 residues in the CDR3. From germline, CDR1 is SGHAT and CDR2 FQNNGV. CDR3 DNA sequence: TGTGCCAGCAGCTTAGATCTGGGGGCCCCCTGCGAGCTGTACTTC. Protein: CASSLDLGAPCELYF.

This clonotype was seen once. No conserved phenylalanine or tryptophan is present at the end of the CDR3, so a read error is the likely explanation. Because the CDR3's place on the DNA is in doubt, the DNA is left out and the CDR3 is given as listed by TCRdb. The rearrangement uses TRBV10-3 and TRBJ2-7. The CDR3 adds up to 14 amino acids, both ends counted. The germline gives CDR1 ENHRY, CDR2 SYGVKD. The CDR3 is CAISGAGNPYEQYL.

The count of this clonotype is one. A much larger clone differs by one base, so this may be a read error. The chain has TRBV7-8 and TRBJ2-3; unclear D gene. Germline V CDR1 and CDR2: SGHVS, FQNEAQ. V gave up 2 bases and J gave up 5 bases, with 11 bases separating them. This CDR3 comprises 14 residues. CDR3 loop: CASSLILRLDTQYF. CDR3 coding DNA: TGTGCCAGCAGCTTAATCTTACGGCTAGATACGCAGTATTTT.

This clonotype occurred once. The chain couples TRBV6-1 to TRBJ1-1; D ambiguous. V dropped 8 bases and J dropped 1 base, with 11 bases sitting between them. The germline CDR1 and CDR2 sequences are MNHNS and SASEGT. CDR3 size: 13 residues. CDR3 DNA sequence: TGTGCCAGCCGCGTCGAGGCGAACACTGAAGCTTTCTTT. Residues: CASRVEANTEAFF.

Of note for this clonotype: The junction and the germline gene differ at one end; a read error may be behind it. V is TRBV6-5 and J is TRBJ1-5; 7 bases are shared with TRBD1. This CDR3 has 14 residues. CDR1 MNHEY and CDR2 SVGAGI come from the germline V gene. The CDR3 sequence is CASNLGQTNQPQHF. In DNA, the CDR3 is TGTGCCAGCAATCTGGGACAGACGAATCAACCCCAGCATTTT.

This clonotype occurred a few times. The chain employs TRBV11-2 and TRBJ1-6, with 7 bases identical to TRBD1. Germline V lookup: CDR1 SGHAT, CDR2 FQNNGV. The CDR3 is made up of 18 amino acids. CDR3 DNA: TGTGTTAGCAGCTCACGACAGGGAGGAAGTTCCTATAATTCACCCCTCCACTTT. The encoded protein is CVSSSRQGGSSYNSPLHF.

Regarding this clonotype: This may arise from a read error, as a much more abundant clone is one base away. The V call is TRBV6-2 or TRBV6-3, the J call TRBJ2-5; D might be TRBD1 (6 bases). This CDR3 region has 16 residues. V lost 8 bases to trimming and J lost 4 bases, with 23 bases between them. CDR1 and CDR2 (germline): MNHEY, SVGEGT. The CDR3, as DNA: TGTGCCAGCCACCGGCTGGACAGCCGGGCGTCAGAGACCCAGTACTTC. This gives the protein CASHRLDSRASETQYF.

Of note for this clonotype: Germline and junction disagree at one end, which may indicate a read error. V is TRBV11-2 and J is TRBJ2-2; TRBD1 aligns across 7 bases. CDR1 and CDR2 from the germline V gene are SGHAT and FQNNGV. CDR3 length equals 16 residues. The CDR3 region has the DNA TGTGCGAGCAGCTTAGTGGGCACAGGGGTTGTCGGGGAGCCGTTTTTT. It yields the protein CASSLVGTGVVGEPFF.

The genes are TRBV28 and TRBJ2-7; 7 bases map to TRBD2. V shed 5 bases, J shed 0 bases, and the junction held 10 bases outside the gene matches. The CDR3 totals 16 residues. The germline V gene has CDR1 MDHEN and CDR2 SYDVKM. The CDR3 loop reads CASSPTDGTTSYEQYF. In nucleotides, the CDR3 is TGTGCCAGCAGTCCCACCGACGGGACTACCTCCTACGAGCAGTACTTC.

About this clonotype itself: The junction does not match germline at one end; this may be a read error. CDR3 protein: CSAKPYPQTGQDTQYF. The CDR3 DNA follows: TGCAGCGCCAAGCCCTACCCCCAGACTGGTCAAGATACCCAGTACTTC. This rearrangement joins TRBV29-1 to TRBJ2-5; D unclear. Germline CDR1 SQVTM, CDR2 ANQGSEA. The CDR3 runs 16 residues.

The chain recombines TRBV29-1 with TRBJ2-7; D unclear. With 6 bases removed from V and 2 bases from J, the gap between germline ends came to 11 bases. The length of the CDR3 is 12 residues. Germline CDR1 is SQVTM and CDR2 is ANQGSEA. CDR3 DNA: TGCAGCGTCGGAAGCATGCCCTACGAGCAGTACTTC. Its protein is CSVGSMPYEQYF.

The V call is TRBV6-5, the J call TRBJ2-1, with 7 bases fitting TRBD2. This CDR3 is 15 amino acids long. V shed 5 bases, J shed 7 bases, and the junction held 11 bases outside the gene matches. Germline V gene lookup returns CDR1 MNHEY and CDR2 SVGAGI. CDR3 bases: TGTGCCAGCAGTCTGGCGGGGGAGCCTATGAATGAGCAGTTCTTC. This codes for CASSLAGEPMNEQFF.

The gene calls are TRBV6-5 and TRBJ1-2; 7 positions match TRBD1. Per the germline V gene, CDR1 is MNHEY and CDR2 is SVGAGI. V trimming: 8 bases; J trimming: 10 bases; junction bases outside the gene matches: 16. The CDR3 is 14 amino acids. DNA of the CDR3: TGTGCCAGCCGACCCGGGACAGCGAACTATACCTACACCTTC. This encodes CASRPGTANYTYTF.

The J gene is TRBJ2-7, the V gene TRBV28, with D possibly being TRBD2 (5 bases). The CDR3 loop spans 16 amino acids. V was pared by 9 bases and J by 3 bases, with 24 bases between. Per the germline V gene, CDR1 is MDHEN and CDR2 is SYDVKM. The DNA for the CDR3 is TGTGCCAGAAGGCAACTCGCTTTGGGCGGGCACTACGAGCAGTACTTC. Translated: CARRQLALGGHYEQYF.

By its share, this clonotype is medium-sized. The chain joins TRBV12-3 or TRBV12-4 to TRBJ2-7; 12 nucleotides match TRBD2. The CDR3 runs 15 residues. After removal of 6 bases from V and 2 bases from J, the junction contained 5 bases not matched to a gene. This chain's CDR3 is CASSTTSGRTYEQYF. DNA of the CDR3: TGTGCCAGCAGCACGACTAGCGGGAGAACCTACGAGCAGTACTTC.

Of note for this clonotype: As the CDR3 is not closed by the conserved phenylalanine or tryptophan, this likely results from a read error. The chain uses TRBV11-3 and TRBJ2-1; 13 positions match TRBD2. The length of the CDR3 is 15 residues. The trim removed 5 bases at V and 13 bases at J, leaving 11 bases unmatched. Germline lookup yields CDR1 SGHNT and CDR2 YENEEA. CDR3 sequence: CASSPGLAGVGEQFL. In DNA form, the CDR3 reads TGTGCCAGCAGCCCAGGACTAGCGGGAGTGGGTGAACAGTTCTTA.

V is TRBV29-1 and J is TRBJ2-5; perhaps TRBD1 as D (6 bases). CDR3 length: 13 amino acids. Trimming stripped 8 bases from V and 13 bases from J, with 26 bases between. Germline V gene lookup returns CDR1 SQVTM and CDR2 ANQGSEA. CDR3 nucleotide sequence: TGCAGCATGGCCGACAGGCTCCAAGAGAACCGGTACTTC. Translated, it gives CSMADRLQENRYF.

The rearrangement uses TRBV6-6 and TRBJ1-5; D gene uncertain. Between the trimmed V and J ends, which lost 5 bases and 13 bases, there was a span of 15 bases. This CDR3 has 12 amino acids. Looked up from germline, CDR1 is MNHNY and CDR2 is SVGAGI (reference sequence). CDR3 residues: CASSVPDHPQHF. The CDR3 DNA follows: TGTGCCAGCAGTGTGCCGGATCATCCTCAGCATTTT.

Notes on this clonotype: Sequence at one end of the junction differs from germline and may be a read error. The chain employs TRBV5-6 and TRBJ1-2, with D tentatively TRBD1 (5 bases). The length of the CDR3 is 16 residues. Germline V gene sequence: CDR1 SGHDT, CDR2 YYEEEE. CDR3 bases: TGTGCCAGCAGCTCGGGACCGAACGTTGGGGACTCTGGCTACATCTTC. This sequence encodes CASSSGPNVGDSGYIF.